These 19 T cell receptor beta chains originate from one sample sequenced in a study of shared clonotypes between healthy human individuals. Assay used: immunoSEQ multiplex PCR; TCRdb lists only in-frame clones, some missing. The data contain about 590,000 clones, nearly 97% of them singletons. The naive CD8 subset, CD45RO-negative cells positively selected for CCR7, excluded terminally differentiated effector memory CD45RA+ cells. The sequenced sample consisted of naive CD8+ T cells sorted from blood. These receptors all come from a woman in her twenties or thirties in good health.

The chain employs TRBV18 and TRBJ2-7, with D unclear. Germline V gives CDR1 KGHSH, CDR2 LQKENI. Deletions cut 2 bases from V and 2 bases from J, with 10 bases between. CDR3 size: 14 residues. The CDR3 here is CASSPLRGTYEQYF. The CDR3 DNA follows: TGTGCCAGCTCACCATTGCGCGGTACCTACGAGCAGTACTTC. Filled out from reference TRBV18 and TRBJ2-7, the complete variable domain reads NAGVMQNPRHLVRRRGQEARLRCSPMKGHSHVYWYRQLPEEGLKFMVYLQKENIIDESGMPKERFSAEFPKEGPSILRIQQVVRGDSAAYFCASSPLRGTYEQYFGPGTRLTVT.

V is TRBV5-5 and J is TRBJ2-5, with D possibly being TRBD1 (6 bases). The V gene's germline CDR1 is SGHKS and CDR2 YYEKEE (reference sequence). CDR3 length equals 15 residues. V was trimmed by 3 bases and J by 4 bases, leaving 16 bases between them. The CDR3 nucleotides read TGTGCCAGCAGCTCACACAGGGCGCCTCGAGAGACCCAGTACTTC. Encoded protein: CASSSHRAPRETQYF.

V usage is TRBV15 and J usage is TRBJ2-7; TRBD1 aligns across 9 bases. The ends lost 5 bases at V and 3 bases at J; junction bases unmatched: 8. Germline CDR1 LNHNV, CDR2 YYDKDF (reference sequence). CDR3 length: 15 amino acids. The CDR3 bases are TGTGCCACCAGCGAGGGACAGGGTATTCTCTACGAGCAGTACTTC. Translated, it gives CATSEGQGILYEQYF.

The chain recombines TRBV27 with TRBJ1-5, with D hard to call. With 6 bases removed from V and 6 bases from J, the gap between germline ends came to 24 bases. The V gene's germline CDR1 is MNHEY and CDR2 SMNVEV (reference sequence). The CDR3 extends over 17 amino acids. The CDR3 reads CASSPSTPTQMSQPQHF. CDR3 sequence (DNA): TGTGCCAGCAGCCCCTCGACCCCCACCCAAATGAGTCAGCCCCAGCATTTT.

The J gene is TRBJ2-2, the V gene TRBV7-9, with 7 positions matching TRBD1. V lost 8 bases, J lost 3 bases, and 6 bases stayed unmatched. The CDR3 loop spans 14 amino acids. CDR1 and CDR2 (germline): SEHNR, FQNEAQ (reference sequence). The CDR3 DNA is TGTGCCAGCTTAGGGGGCGCACACACCGGGGAGCTGTTTTTT. Translated: CASLGGAHTGELFF.

CDR3 amino acids: CASSRRNNEQFF. The CDR3 coding sequence is TGTGCCAGCAGTAGGAGGAACAATGAGCAGTTCTTC. The chain links TRBV5-5 to TRBJ2-1; possible D gene TRBD2, 5 bases. Trimming removed 5 bases at V and 5 bases at J, with 8 bases between. CDR1 and CDR2 (germline): SGHKS, YYEKEE (reference sequence). The CDR3 consists of 12 residues.

V and J are TRBV29-1 and TRBJ1-2; D gene uncertain. The CDR3 runs to 12 residues. From germline, CDR1 is SQVTM and CDR2 ANQGSEA. V was trimmed by 0 bases and J by 4 bases, leaving 6 bases between them. CDR3: CSVEERFYGYTF. CDR3 bases: TGCAGCGTTGAAGAAAGATTCTATGGCTACACCTTC.

V gene TRBV11-2 combines with J gene TRBJ1-1, with no clear D. V shed 3 bases and J shed 3 bases, with 8 bases lying between them. This CDR3 region has 13 residues. CDR1 and CDR2 (germline): SGHAT, FQNNGV. The CDR3 spells CASSFGGDTEAFF. The DNA for the CDR3 is TGTGCCAGCAGCTTTGGTGGGGACACTGAAGCTTTCTTT.

The J gene is TRBJ2-3, the V gene TRBV25-1; 7 nucleotides align to TRBD2. V gave up 3 bases and J gave up 1 base; unmatched junction bases: 1. This CDR3 is 14 amino acids long. Germline loops: CDR1 MGHDK, CDR2 SYGVNS. The DNA for the CDR3 is TGTGCCAGCAGTGAGGCGGGAGGCACAGATACGCAGTATTTT. Protein: CASSEAGGTDTQYF.

This clone was detected once. The chain recombines TRBV6-1 with TRBJ2-1; no firm D call. The germline V and J ends were trimmed by 7 bases and 1 base, with 14 bases remaining between them. The CDR3 has 15 residues. From germline, CDR1 is MNHNS and CDR2 SASEGT. The CDR3 loop is CASKFGLTSYNEQFF. As DNA, the CDR3 is TGTGCCAGCAAGTTCGGTCTCACGTCCTACAATGAGCAGTTCTTC.

This rearrangement joins TRBV19 to TRBJ2-7; 10 bases are a match to TRBD2. The CDR3 runs to 14 residues. The V gene's germline CDR1 is LNHDA and CDR2 SQIVND (reference sequence). V lost 5 bases and J lost 4; bases outside the gene matches: 5. The CDR3: CASSWSSGRYEQYF. DNA for the CDR3: TGTGCCAGTAGTTGGTCTAGCGGGAGATACGAGCAGTACTTC.

This clone was detected a few times. This chain connects TRBV29-1 to TRBJ1-3; tentative D call: TRBD1 (5 bases). This CDR3 spans 14 amino acids. Trimming cost V 6 bases and J 2 bases, with 14 bases left between them. The germline CDR1 and CDR2 sequences are SQVTM and ANQGSEA. The CDR3 region has the DNA TGCAGCGTGGGGGAGGGAATGGCTGGAAACACCATATATTTT. Translated: CSVGEGMAGNTIYF.

The chain recombines TRBV27 with TRBJ1-4; D possibly corresponds to TRBD1 (5 bases). The V and J ends lost 5 bases and 8 bases respectively, with 18 bases between them. CDR1 and CDR2 from the germline V gene are MNHEY and SMNVEV (reference sequence). The CDR3 runs 15 residues. CDR3 sequence (DNA): TGTGCCAGCAGTCGTAGACAGTCCCTCGTCGAAAAACTGTTTTTT. The encoded protein is CASSRRQSLVEKLFF.

V gene TRBV9 combines with J gene TRBJ2-2; D remains unclear. In germline, CDR1 is SGDLS, CDR2 YYNGEE. This CDR3 is built from 13 residues. With 0 bases removed from V and 7 bases from J, the gap between germline ends came to 7 bases. DNA for the CDR3: TGTGCCAGCAGCGTAGACGGTTTCGGGGAGCTGTTTTTT. Translation gives CASSVDGFGELFF.

The rearrangement joins TRBV14 to TRBJ2-7; 8 bases are a match to TRBD2. Germline loops: CDR1 SGHDN, CDR2 FVKESK. This CDR3 has 13 amino acids. The V and J ends lost 4 bases and 3 bases, in that order; junction bases with no gene match: 2. The CDR3 loop is CASSLLAGYEQYF. The CDR3 coding sequence is TGTGCCAGCAGCCTGCTAGCGGGCTACGAGCAGTACTTC.

The chain carries TRBV5-6 and TRBJ1-2, with 8 nucleotides matching TRBD1. V was pared by 0 bases and J by 7 bases, with 5 bases of the junction left unmatched. The germline V gene has CDR1 SGHDT and CDR2 YYEEEE. The CDR3 is 14 residues long. CDR3 in DNA: TGTGCCAGCAGCTTGGATACAGGGGGATTTGGCTACACCTTC. Amino acid sequence: CASSLDTGGFGYTF.

The chain links TRBV19 to TRBJ1-2; 10 bases fit TRBD1. The CDR3 totals 14 residues. V was clipped by 5 bases and J by 8 bases; unmatched bases: 8. Germline CDR1 and CDR2: LNHDA and SQIVND (reference sequence). CDR3 sequence reads: CASSPLGTGEGYTF. As DNA, the CDR3 is TGTGCCAGTAGTCCCCTTGGGACAGGGGAAGGCTACACCTTC. The variable domain in full, completed from reference TRBV19 and TRBJ1-2, reads DGGITQSPKYLFRKEGQNVTLSCEQNLNHDAMYWYRQDPGQGLRLIYYSQIVNDFQKGDIAEGYSVSREKKESFPLTVTSAQKNPTAFYLCASSPLGTGEGYTFGSGTRLTVV.

The chain recombines TRBV11-2 with TRBJ2-3; 11 bases are shared with TRBD1. This CDR3 is built from 17 residues. V shed 5 bases and J 2 bases; nucleotides not matched to a gene: 9. Germline-derived CDR1 and CDR2 are SGHAT and FQNNGV. CDR3 sequence (DNA): TGTGCCAGCAGCCCAGGGACAGGGGGATCGTCCACAGATACGCAGTATTTT. Translation: CASSPGTGGSSTDTQYF.

The chain employs TRBV5-6 and TRBJ1-2; D call uncertain. Germline V gene sequence: CDR1 SGHDT, CDR2 YYEEEE. CDR3 length: 11 amino acids. With 4 bases removed from V and 1 base from J, the gap between germline ends came to 2 bases. CDR3 in DNA: TGTGCCAGCAGCGTTAACTATGGCTACACCTTC. It specifies CASSVNYGYTF.